A single sample gave rise to the 27 T cell receptor beta chains below, sequenced in a study of shared T cell receptors in the human thymus. Clones were sequenced by immunoSEQ multiplex PCR, and TCRdb holds only the in-frame ones, with some missing. The data show approximately 580,000 clones, approximately 80% seen once. These data also formed part of another study, on human thymus T cells.

The sample taken for sequencing was thymocytes. The receptors shown here come from a boy in the first two years of life with a congenital heart defect.

This clone was recorded once. This sample includes further DNA sequences coding for the same CDR3. This chain connects TRBV5-1 to TRBJ2-7, with D possibly TRBD2 on 6 matching bases. The V gene's germline CDR1 is SGHRS and CDR2 YFSETQ. The CDR3 runs to 14 residues. Trimming cost V 0 bases and J 2 bases, with 9 bases left between them. The CDR3 region has the DNA TGCGCCAGCAGCTTGGCTGGGGGGACCTACGAGCAGTACTTC. Its translation: CASSLAGGTYEQYF. The full variable domain, completed using reference TRBV5-1 and TRBJ2-7, is KAGVTQTPRYLIKTRGQQVTLSCSPISGHRSVSWYQQTPGQGLQFLFEYFSETQRNKGNFPGRFSGRQFSNSRSEMNVSTLELGDSALYLCASSLAGGTYEQYFGPGTRLTVT.

This clone appeared a single time. This rearrangement joins TRBV27 to TRBJ1-3; 7 bases match TRBD1. The CDR3 has 14 amino acids. The V segment lost 6 bases and the J segment 5 bases; nucleotides outside the gene matches: 7. Germline values: CDR1 MNHEY, CDR2 SMNVEV (reference sequence). The CDR3 region is CASSQDRLRNTIYF. For the CDR3, the DNA is TGTGCCAGCAGCCAGGACAGGCTCCGAAACACCATATATTTT.

The chain combines TRBV6-5 with TRBJ1-2; tentative D call: TRBD1 (6 bases). There are 12 residues in the CDR3. Trimming cost V 7 bases and J 7 bases, with 13 bases left between them. In germline, CDR1 is MNHEY, CDR2 SVGAGI. The CDR3 coding sequence is TGTGCCAGCAAACGAAGGGGGGGTGGCTACACCTTC. As protein: CASKRRGGGYTF.

The chain is built from TRBV4-2 and TRBJ2-1; D is undetermined. CDR1 LGHNA and CDR2 YNFKEQ come from the germline V gene. The CDR3 runs to 14 residues. The ends were cut back, 1 base at V and 6 bases at J, with 10 bases in the middle. The chain's CDR3 is CASSQGCGANEQFF. CDR3 coding DNA: TGTGCCAGCAGCCAAGGTTGCGGAGCCAATGAGCAGTTCTTC.

This sequence joins TRBV27 and TRBJ1-1; perhaps TRBD1 as D (5 bases). The CDR3 consists of 16 residues. Trimming left V 1 base short and J 0 bases short, with 12 bases between. From germline, CDR1 is MNHEY and CDR2 SMNVEV (reference sequence). CDR3 coding DNA: TGTGCCAGCAGTTTATTTTGGGGGGTGATGAACACTGAAGCTTTCTTT. Its translation is CASSLFWGVMNTEAFF.

This clone occurred a few times. This chain uses TRBV30 with TRBJ1-2; 7 nucleotides agree with TRBD1. Trimming took 5 bases from V and 4 from J; bases not matched to a gene: 10. Germline V gene data show CDR1 as GTSNPN and CDR2 as SVGIG (reference sequence). The CDR3 length is 14 residues. The CDR3 DNA reads TGTGCCTGGGCGGACAGGTGGAAGGTCTATGGCTACACCTTC. It encodes CAWADRWKVYGYTF.

V gene TRBV29-1 combines with J gene TRBJ1-2, with D perhaps matching TRBD1 (6 bases). Germline CDR1 SQVTM, CDR2 ANQGSEA. Trimming left V 7 bases short and J 4 bases short, with 16 bases between. The CDR3 covers 13 residues. The CDR3 DNA follows: TGCAGCGAGACGACAGGAACGACCTATGGCTACACCTTC. This sequence encodes CSETTGTTYGYTF.

The gene calls are TRBV6-1 and TRBJ1-1, with D tentatively TRBD1 (6 bases). CDR1 and CDR2 from the germline V gene are MNHNS and SASEGT. The CDR3 is made up of 11 amino acids. V gave up 9 bases and J gave up 11 bases, with 16 bases separating them. CDR3 sequence reads: CASTRGWSAFF. As DNA, the CDR3 is TGTGCCAGTACCAGGGGCTGGTCCGCTTTCTTT.

This clone was recorded only once. The chain joins TRBV9 to TRBJ2-1; 15 nucleotides line up with TRBD2. With 4 bases clipped from V and 7 bases from J, the junction kept 6 bases outside the gene matches. This CDR3 has 16 amino acids. CDR1 and CDR2 (germline): SGDLS, YYNGEE. CDR3 sequence: CASSRTGTSGGNEQFF. CDR3 nucleotide sequence: TGTGCCAGCAGCCGAACCGGGACTAGCGGGGGGAATGAGCAGTTCTTC.

The CDR3 reads CASRPGTAATQYF. The CDR3 DNA follows: TGTGCCAGCAGGCCGGGGACTGCCGCGACCCAGTACTTC. The chain carries TRBV14 and TRBJ2-5; possibly TRBD2 for D (6 bases). The V gene's germline CDR1 is SGHDN and CDR2 FVKESK. Trimming took off 6 bases at V and 7 bases at J, with 15 bases between the two ends. The CDR3 covers 13 residues.

Comments on this clone: The same CDR3 can be traced to other DNA sequences in this sample. The CDR3 DNA sequence: TGTGCCAGCAGCGTGGGACTAGCGGTATACAATGAGCAGTTCTTC. Encoded protein: CASSVGLAVYNEQFF. The chain is built from TRBV9 and TRBJ2-1; 11 nucleotides agree with TRBD2. From germline, CDR1 is SGDLS and CDR2 YYNGEE. V lost 2 bases, J lost 4 bases, and 2 bases stayed unmatched. This CDR3 comprises 15 residues.

The table lists this clone with a count of one. The chain recombines TRBV27 with TRBJ2-7; 9 bases align to TRBD2. CDR1 and CDR2 (germline): MNHEY, SMNVEV (reference sequence). Trimming took 6 bases from V and 4 from J; bases not matched to a gene: 10. This CDR3 has 15 amino acids. The CDR3 bases are TGTGCCAGCAGCCCCGGTAATAGCGGGAGTTACGAGCAGTACTTC. As protein: CASSPGNSGSYEQYF.

Written as DNA, the CDR3 is TGTGCCTGGAGTTACGAACTGCATAGGGGCTATGGCTACACCTTC. It yields the protein CAWSYELHRGYGYTF. The V gene is TRBV30, the J gene TRBJ1-2; D might be TRBD1 (5 bases). CDR1 and CDR2 (germline): GTSNPN, SVGIG (reference sequence). This CDR3 spans 15 amino acids. The V gene lost 2 bases and the J gene lost 4 bases, with 17 bases spanning the gap.

This chain uses TRBV28 with TRBJ2-7, with D perhaps TRBD1 (6 bases). This CDR3 has 14 residues. The germline gives CDR1 MDHEN, CDR2 SYDVKM. V lost 3 bases and J 7 bases, leaving 16 bases between the germline ends. The CDR3 nucleotides are TGTGCCAGCAGTTTGGTTGTAACAGGGAAGGAGCAGTACTTC. Its protein product is CASSLVVTGKEQYF.

The chain is built from TRBV12-5 and TRBJ2-1; D gene unclear. There are 12 residues in the CDR3. Germline values: CDR1 LGHNT, CDR2 FRNRAP. Trimming removed 5 bases from V and 9 bases from J, with 11 bases in between. CDR3 sequence: CASGAGSGEQFF. The CDR3, as DNA: TGTGCTAGTGGTGCCGGGTCCGGTGAGCAGTTCTTC.

The rearrangement uses TRBV30 and TRBJ2-7; tentatively, D is TRBD2 (5 bases). V was trimmed by 0 bases and J by 0 bases, leaving 12 bases between them. The CDR3 has 15 amino acids. Germline V lookup: CDR1 GTSNPN, CDR2 SVGIG (reference sequence). CDR3 in amino acids: CAWSVLREYSYEQYF. The CDR3 region has the DNA TGTGCCTGGAGTGTACTTAGGGAGTACTCCTACGAGCAGTACTTC.

V usage is TRBV5-6 and J usage is TRBJ2-5, with D possibly being TRBD2 (6 bases). The CDR3 is made up of 13 amino acids. Trimming removed 4 bases from V and 3 bases from J, with 10 bases in between. Germline V gene sequence: CDR1 SGHDT, CDR2 YYEEEE. CDR3 in DNA: TGTGCCAGCAGCACCCGGGAGAAAGAGACCCAGTACTTC. Its translation: CASSTREKETQYF.

The CDR3 sequence is CASSHVRPGQRNTIYF. Written as DNA, the CDR3 is TGTGCCAGCAGCCATGTCCGTCCGGGACAGAGAAACACCATATATTTT. This rearrangement joins TRBV4-2 to TRBJ1-3; 7 nucleotides line up with TRBD1. Germline CDR1 and CDR2: LGHNA and YNFKEQ. V dropped 3 bases and J dropped 5; count of bases not matched to a gene: 10. The CDR3 loop spans 16 amino acids.

The chain recombines TRBV11-1 with TRBJ1-1, with 7 bases aligning to TRBD1. The CDR3 is 14 amino acids. In germline, CDR1 is SGHAT, CDR2 FQDESV (reference sequence). V lost 1 base and J lost 5; bases outside the gene matches: 4. The CDR3 DNA is TGTGCCAGCAGCTTAGGAGGGGGCAGGACTGAAGCTTTCTTT. Translation gives CASSLGGGRTEAFF.

CDR3 region: CASSLRGVGTEAFF. Written as DNA, the CDR3 is TGTGCCAGCAGCTTGCGGGGGGTAGGGACTGAAGCTTTCTTT. The rearrangement joins TRBV5-8 to TRBJ1-1, with D possibly matching TRBD1 (5 bases). The germline V gene has CDR1 SGHTS and CDR2 YDEGEE. The CDR3 contains 14 residues. Trimming cost V 1 base and J 5 bases, with 12 bases left between them. The entire variable domain, with the rest obtained from reference TRBV5-8 and TRBJ1-1, is as follows: EAGVTQSPTHLIKTRGQQATLRCSPISGHTSVYWYQQALGLGLQFLLWYDEGEERNRGNFPPRFSGRQFPNYSSELNVNALELEDSALYLCASSLRGVGTEAFFGQGTRLTVV.

The CDR3 DNA follows: TGCGCCAGCAGCTTGGCCCCAAAAGAGACCCAGTACTTC. It specifies CASSLAPKETQYF. The chain recombines TRBV5-1 with TRBJ2-5, with unresolved D. The germline V gene has CDR1 SGHRS and CDR2 YFSETQ. V lost 0 bases to trimming and J lost 3 bases, with 6 bases between them. This CDR3 is 13 amino acids long.

The chain uses TRBV4-1 and TRBJ2-3; 11 positions agree with TRBD2. Germline V gene lookup returns CDR1 MGHRA and CDR2 YSYEKL. CDR3 size: 16 residues. The junction had 4 bases not matched to a gene; V was cut back by 0 bases and J by 5 bases. The CDR3 nucleotides read TGCGCCAGCAGCCAAGAGACTAGCGGGATTGTAGATACGCAGTATTTT. It translates to CASSQETSGIVDTQYF.

V and J are TRBV11-3 and TRBJ2-7; no firm D call. V lost 0 bases to trimming and J lost 4 bases, with 7 bases between them. This CDR3 is 13 amino acids long. The germline V gene encodes CDR1 SGHNT and CDR2 YENEEA. Here the CDR3 reads CASSLELPYEQYF. DNA for the CDR3: TGTGCCAGCAGCTTAGAGCTACCATACGAGCAGTACTTC.

V usage is TRBV30 and J usage is TRBJ2-1; perhaps TRBD2 as D (6 bases). Trimming removed 2 bases at V and 1 base at J, with 9 bases between. The CDR3 extends over 14 amino acids. Germline CDR1 GTSNPN, CDR2 SVGIG (reference sequence). Here the CDR3 DNA reads TGTGCCTGGAGTCTAGGGACTTCCTACAATGAGCAGTTCTTC. This gives the protein CAWSLGTSYNEQFF.

The rearrangement joins TRBV6-5 to TRBJ2-1; 10 positions match TRBD2. Germline-derived CDR1 and CDR2 are MNHEY and SVGAGI. The CDR3 loop spans 16 amino acids. Germline trimming cut 4 bases from V and 8 bases from J; bases unmatched to any gene: 11. The CDR3 spells CASSFRLIAGGHEQFF. CDR3 nucleotides: TGTGCCAGCAGTTTTCGTTTGATAGCGGGAGGTCATGAGCAGTTCTTC.

This chain joins TRBV15 and TRBJ2-5; D may be TRBD1 (5 bases). The germline V gene encodes CDR1 LNHNV and CDR2 YYDKDF (reference sequence). The germline V and J ends were trimmed by 1 base and 2 bases, with 11 bases remaining between them. The CDR3 has 15 residues. CDR3 residues: CATSRVTRQQETQYF. The CDR3, as DNA: TGTGCCACCAGCAGAGTGACGAGACAGCAAGAGACCCAGTACTTC.

The J gene is TRBJ2-7, the V gene TRBV25-1; D might be TRBD1 (6 bases). The V end lost 7 bases, the J end lost 0 bases, and 16 bases lay between the germline ends. CDR3 length equals 15 residues. Per germline, CDR1 MGHDK and CDR2 SYGVNS. CDR3 sequence: CASTPLRGSSYEQYF. As DNA, the CDR3 is TGTGCCAGCACCCCCCTAAGGGGGTCCTCCTACGAGCAGTACTTC.